The 4 T cell receptor beta chains below come from one sample, sequenced in a study of blood T cell repertoires in COVID-19. Using immunoSEQ multiplex PCR, the repertoire was profiled, and TCRdb retains in-frame clones only, with some absent. Among tens of thousands of clones listed, about 86% were seen once. Sequences were obtained from peripheral blood. Every receptor here comes from a human donor with acute or convalescent COVID-19. The donor label of this sample is uncertain.

The chain recombines TRBV6-5 with TRBJ1-1; 8 bases fit TRBD1. With V trimmed by 6 bases and J by 6 bases, 12 bases remained unmatched. The CDR3 contains 15 residues. The germline CDR1 and CDR2 sequences are MNHEY and SVGAGI. Here the CDR3 reads CASRGQGHWWAEAFF. The CDR3 nucleotides read TGTGCCAGCAGAGGACAGGGCCATTGGTGGGCTGAAGCTTTCTTT.

Note on this clone: One end of the junction is discordant with germline, which a read error may explain. The chain employs TRBV7-7 and TRBJ2-7; D is possibly TRBD2 (5 bases). This CDR3 is built from 15 residues. CDR1 SSHAT and CDR2 FNYEAQ come from the germline V gene (reference sequence). The DNA for the CDR3 is TGTGCTAGCAGCTTAGCGAGGGATACCGCCTACGAGCAGTACTTC. This encodes CASSLARDTAYEQYF.

This chain connects TRBV18 to TRBJ1-5, with TRBD1 identical over 9 bases. Germline loops: CDR1 KGHSH, CDR2 LQKENI. With V trimmed by 2 bases and J by 1 base, 12 bases remained unmatched. This CDR3 has 19 amino acids. CDR3 coding DNA: TGTGCCAGCTCACCATTGCCGGACAGGGGTTCGGGGAGCAATCAGCCCCAGCATTTT. Residues: CASSPLPDRGSGSNQPQHF.

CDR3 protein: CASSLREGGYGYTF. The CDR3 DNA sequence: TGCGCCAGCAGCTTACGGGAGGGCGGCTATGGCTACACCTTC. The V gene is TRBV5-1, the J gene TRBJ1-2; D is unclear. The CDR3 has 14 amino acids. Trimming left V 2 bases short and J 4 bases short, with 12 bases between. Germline V gene sequence: CDR1 SGHRS, CDR2 YFSETQ.